This T cell receptor (beta chain) was captured by sequencing in a study of blood T cell repertoires in COVID-19. Study context: Acute-phase and convalescent COVID-19 samples originated in the United States, Italy and Spain. T cells, B-cell-depleted T cells, or PBMCs provided the cDNA or gDNA that served as material.

The CDR3 loop spans 16 amino acids. V dropped 1 base and J dropped 0 bases, with 10 bases sitting between them. Germline loops: CDR1 SGHTA, CDR2 FQGNSA. Original processing notes: The assay estimated nucleated cells by amplifying reference gene primers. Clones were sequenced by immunoSEQ multiplex PCR, and TCRdb holds only the in-frame ones, with some missing. V and J calls and clone size are given by that table; D and trimming were obtained from the DNA. The sample has roughly 200,000 clones, 84% seen once. The TCR was taken from a woman at least 80 years old with active or convalescent COVID-19. Sequencing was carried out using peripheral blood. This chain connects TRBV7-2 to TRBJ1-3; D is unclear. CDR3 amino acids: CASSLDSRSSGNTIYF. CDR3 coding DNA: TGTGCCAGCAGCTTAGACAGCCGTTCCTCTGGAAACACCATATATTTT.